This T cell receptor (beta chain) derives from a study of regulatory T cells in long-lasting Graves disease. This clonotype was counted ten times or more. Time point described: persistent/refractory GD, antithyroid drugs over 5 years with positive TRAb. With RNA extracted from PBMCs as input, the TCR library was made. Staff drew roughly 9 milliliters of peripheral blood into EDTA tubes. The V gene lost 2 bases and the J gene lost 4 bases, with 5 bases spanning the gap. Germline lookup yields CDR1 MDHEN and CDR2 SYDVKM. This CDR3 comprises 12 residues. CDR3 regions were amplified by Arm-PCR using iRepertoire HTBI primers to build TCR beta libraries. TCRdb reprocessed the multiplex PCR reads via MiXCR and lists one record per CDR3 protein. The table has 600,000 to 800,000 distinct CDR3 sequences, approximately 31% seen once; the top ten hold 40% to 55%.

The V gene is TRBV28, the J gene TRBJ1-1; D remains ambiguous. The source was peripheral blood mononuclear cells (PBMCs), collected when the disease was refractory, from a patient treated with antithyroid drugs. This receptor was obtained from a female donor with Graves disease. Here the CDR3 reads CASSLPRTEAFF. The CDR3 DNA follows: TGTGCCAGCAGTTTACCCCGCACTGAAGCTTTCTTT.